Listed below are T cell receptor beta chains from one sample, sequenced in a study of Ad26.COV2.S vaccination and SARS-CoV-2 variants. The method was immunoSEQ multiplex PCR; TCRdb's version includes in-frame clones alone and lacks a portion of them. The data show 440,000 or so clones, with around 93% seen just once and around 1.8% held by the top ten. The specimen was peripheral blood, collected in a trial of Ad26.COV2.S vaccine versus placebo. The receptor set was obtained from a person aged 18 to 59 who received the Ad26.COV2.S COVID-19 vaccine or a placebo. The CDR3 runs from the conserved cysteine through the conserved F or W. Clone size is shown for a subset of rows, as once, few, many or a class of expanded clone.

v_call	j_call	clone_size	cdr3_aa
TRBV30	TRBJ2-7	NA	CACTTVGPHEQYF
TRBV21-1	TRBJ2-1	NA	CASNPLVGSNEQFF
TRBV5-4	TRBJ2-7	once	CASSTGTAYEQYF
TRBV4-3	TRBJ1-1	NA	CASSQDIPIGRDRVTEAFF
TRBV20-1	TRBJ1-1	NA	CSASDPGQGDTEAFF
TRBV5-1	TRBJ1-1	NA	CASSLEGRWNTEAFF
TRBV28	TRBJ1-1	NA	CASNPIGGGLGTEAFF
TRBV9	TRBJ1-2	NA	CASSGQGTGYTF
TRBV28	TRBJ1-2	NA	CASSWDSGYGYTF
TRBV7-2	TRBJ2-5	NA	CASSLAYQETQYF
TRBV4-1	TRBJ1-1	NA	CASSLASTGGANTEAFF
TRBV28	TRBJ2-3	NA	CASSSPGTGLDTQYF
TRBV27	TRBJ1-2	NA	CASSPLDRSVYGYTF
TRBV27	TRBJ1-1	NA	CASSLTNLNTEAFF
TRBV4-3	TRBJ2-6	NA	CASSQFNRDRVLGANVLTF
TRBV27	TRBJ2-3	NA	CASSDAGMDTDTQYF
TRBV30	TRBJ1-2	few	CAWSVGRWDGYTF
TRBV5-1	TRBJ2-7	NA	CASSLGQNYEQYF
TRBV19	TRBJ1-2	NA	CASSIGHPLNYGYTF
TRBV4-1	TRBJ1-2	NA	CASSQKQGAEGYTF
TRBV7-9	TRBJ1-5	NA	CASSAGGAGNQPQHF
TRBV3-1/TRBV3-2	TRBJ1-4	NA	CASSKTEEGEKLFF
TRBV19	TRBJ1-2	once	CASSIDHLPATALYGYTF
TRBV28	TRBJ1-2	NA	CASSVGGTYGYTF
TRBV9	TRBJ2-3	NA	CASSPIGTNPYTDTQYF
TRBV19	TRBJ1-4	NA	CASSIPGTGDGKLFF
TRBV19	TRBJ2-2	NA	CASRGQNTGELFF
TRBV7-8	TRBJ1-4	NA	CASSMRSGPTNEKLFF
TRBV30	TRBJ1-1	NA	CAWSVARTGNTEAFF
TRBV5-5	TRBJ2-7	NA	CASSIRDRVLEQYF
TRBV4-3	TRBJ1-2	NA	CASSRDNYGYTF
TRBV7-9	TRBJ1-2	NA	CASSLEVSGGGGYTF
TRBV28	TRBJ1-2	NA	CASKTNYGYTF
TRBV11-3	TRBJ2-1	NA	CASSPWTKSSYNEQFF
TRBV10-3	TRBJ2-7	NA	CAISESSYEQYF
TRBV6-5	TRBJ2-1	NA	CASSPQDEQFF
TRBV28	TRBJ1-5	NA	CASSVDSPQPQHF
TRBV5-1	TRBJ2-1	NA	CASSSQPDRAPYNEQFF
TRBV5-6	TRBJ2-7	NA	CASSWGYNSYEQYF
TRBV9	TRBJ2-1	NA	CASSGWGEGPYNEQFF
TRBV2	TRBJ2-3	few	CASSGSGLEKPTDTQYF
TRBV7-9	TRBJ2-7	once	CASSASGGRAEPYEQYF
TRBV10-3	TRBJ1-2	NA	CAISEDRYYGYTF
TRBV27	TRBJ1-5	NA	CASSPSRRRGIPQNQPQHF